A single sample gave rise to the 32 T cell receptor beta chains below, sequenced in a study of OX40 agonist ivuxolimab in advanced cancers. Profiled with immunoSEQ multiplex PCR; TCRdb holds only in-frame clones, not every one. The profile shows approximately 92,000 clones, roughly 94% of them singletons. Sequenced material: CD4+ or CD8+ T cells sorted from blood, taken in a trial of the OX40 agonist ivuxolimab. The receptors originated from an adult with an advanced solid tumor such as melanoma, head and neck, liver or kidney cancer.

The chain recombines TRBV4-3 with TRBJ1-4; D is unclear. This CDR3 has 15 amino acids. Trimming cost V 0 bases and J 8 bases, with 13 bases left between them. Germline V gene lookup returns CDR1 LGHNA and CDR2 YSLEER. CDR3 sequence: CASSQEAGIQEKLFF. For the CDR3, the DNA is TGCGCCAGCAGCCAAGAGGCGGGGATTCAGGAAAAACTGTTTTTT.

V usage is TRBV7-8 and J usage is TRBJ2-5; TRBD1 might be the D (8 bases). CDR1 SGHVS and CDR2 FQNEAQ come from the germline V gene. The CDR3 is made up of 16 amino acids. Deletions cut 4 bases from V and 4 bases from J, with 19 bases between. In DNA, the CDR3 is TGTGCCAGCAGCTCCCGGACAGGGAGGGGACGAGAGACCCAGTACTTC. Protein product: CASSSRTGRGRETQYF.

The rearrangement links TRBV27 to TRBJ2-3; D remains unclear. This CDR3 is 14 amino acids long. CDR1 and CDR2 from the germline V gene are MNHEY and SMNVEV (reference sequence). Between the trimmed V and J ends, which lost 6 bases and 2 bases, there was a span of 12 bases. This chain's CDR3 is CASSIRPATDTQYF. DNA for the CDR3: TGTGCCAGCAGCATAAGACCTGCCACAGATACGCAGTATTTT.

The chain combines TRBV18 with TRBJ1-1; 9 bases match TRBD1. This CDR3 comprises 15 residues. V dropped 3 bases and J dropped 4; count of bases not matched to a gene: 6. Germline V lookup: CDR1 KGHSH, CDR2 LQKENI. The CDR3 sequence: CASSPRTGEVTEAFF. CDR3 DNA sequence: TGTGCCAGCTCACCCAGGACAGGGGAGGTCACTGAAGCTTTCTTT.

The chain links TRBV7-2 to TRBJ1-2, with D uncertain. Trimming left V 5 bases short and J 2 bases short, with 18 bases between. Germline V CDR1 and CDR2: SGHTA, FQGNSA. The CDR3 contains 16 residues. CDR3 sequence reads: CASSPRTDIPNYGYTF. DNA of the CDR3: TGTGCCAGCAGCCCCAGGACGGATATTCCCAACTATGGCTACACCTTC.

The V and J genes are TRBV6-5 and TRBJ1-4; TRBD1 is a possible D gene (6 bases). Per germline, CDR1 MNHEY and CDR2 SVGAGI. Deletions cut 0 bases from V and 4 bases from J, with 9 bases between. The CDR3 spans 15 residues. The CDR3 is CASSYSTGINEKLFF. DNA of the CDR3: TGTGCCAGCAGTTACTCTACAGGGATTAATGAAAAACTGTTTTTT.

The chain links TRBV19 to TRBJ1-2; D remains unclear. The CDR3 runs to 11 residues. Trimming left V 4 bases short and J 8 bases short, with 8 bases between. Germline CDR1 reads LNHDA; CDR2 reads SQIVND (reference sequence). CDR3 region: CASSKLRGYTF. The CDR3 DNA sequence: TGTGCCAGTAGTAAGCTGCGGGGCTACACCTTC.

The V call is TRBV6-5, the J call TRBJ2-4, with a tentative D call TRBD1 (5 bases). V was cut by 7 bases and J by 0 bases, with 13 bases left in between. CDR1 is MNHEY, CDR2 SVGAGI, per germline. The CDR3 runs 15 residues. The CDR3 spells CASKQDLLAKNIQYF. DNA for the CDR3: TGTGCCAGCAAACAGGATCTCCTAGCCAAAAACATTCAGTACTTC.

The CDR3 sequence is CASSGYYEQYF. In DNA form, the CDR3 reads TGTGCCAGCAGTGGATACTACGAGCAGTACTTC. The chain recombines TRBV28 with TRBJ2-7, with D unclear. CDR1 is MDHEN and CDR2 is SYDVKM in the germline V gene. The CDR3 is made up of 11 amino acids. The V end lost 5 bases, the J end lost 3 bases, and 5 bases lay between the germline ends.

The V call is TRBV2, the J call TRBJ1-1; D gene uncertain. Germline-derived CDR1 and CDR2 are SNHLY and FYNNEI. The CDR3 contains 15 residues. V was clipped by 7 bases and J by 4 bases, with 19 bases between them. CDR3 nucleotide sequence: TGTGCCAGCATCCCGGTTGGAGTAGGAGGCACTGAAGCTTTCTTT. This encodes CASIPVGVGGTEAFF.

This sequence joins TRBV9 and TRBJ2-3; 8 bases line up with TRBD1. V lost 3 bases, J lost 2 bases, and 5 bases stayed unmatched. From germline, CDR1 is SGDLS and CDR2 YYNGEE. The length of the CDR3 is 15 residues. Here the CDR3 DNA reads TGTGCCAGCAGCGGCCGGGACAGGAACACAGATACGCAGTATTTT. Translation: CASSGRDRNTDTQYF.

The chain has TRBV5-1 and TRBJ2-3; no clear D gene. Trimming removed 0 bases from V and 0 bases from J, with 5 bases in between. Germline CDR1 and CDR2: SGHRS and YFSETQ. This CDR3 is 14 amino acids long. DNA for the CDR3: TGCGCCAGCAGCTTGGGTCAGAGCACAGATACGCAGTATTTT. Translation: CASSLGQSTDTQYF. Combining the CDR3 with reference TRBV5-1 and TRBJ2-3 gives the whole variable domain KAGVTQTPRYLIKTRGQQVTLSCSPISGHRSVSWYQQTPGQGLQFLFEYFSETQRNKGNFPGRFSGRQFSNSRSEMNVSTLELGDSALYLCASSLGQSTDTQYFGPGTRLTVL.

The chain joins TRBV5-6 to TRBJ2-7; 9 bases map to TRBD2. This CDR3 has 14 residues. Germline CDR1 reads SGHDT; CDR2 reads YYEEEE. V was clipped by 0 bases and J by 7 bases; unmatched bases: 5. In DNA form, the CDR3 reads TGTGCCAGCAGCTTGGGGCTAGCGGGGAGAGAGCAGTACTTC. Its protein product is CASSLGLAGREQYF.

The chain uses TRBV9 and TRBJ1-1, with 8 bases fitting TRBD1. CDR3 size: 12 residues. Germline CDR1 SGDLS, CDR2 YYNGEE. V lost 3 bases to trimming and J lost 9 bases; unmatched junction nucleotides: 4. CDR3 nucleotides: TGTGCCAGCAGCGATCGGACAGGGAAAGCTTTCTTT. Protein: CASSDRTGKAFF.

The rearrangement uses TRBV23-1 and TRBJ1-3; D might be TRBD1 (5 bases). TRBV23-1 is filed as an ORF, its function uncertain. This CDR3 is 19 amino acids long. Trimming cost V 2 bases and J 0 bases, with 20 bases left between them. CDR3 sequence: CASSQGVLGERSSGNTIYF. The CDR3 nucleotides are TGCGCCAGCAGTCAAGGGGTGCTGGGGGAAAGGAGCTCTGGAAACACCATATATTTT.

The chain employs TRBV18 and TRBJ1-1; a possible D gene is TRBD1 (5 bases). The CDR3 has 15 residues. Trimming removed 6 bases at V and 0 bases at J, with 14 bases between. Germline CDR1 KGHSH, CDR2 LQKENI. The CDR3 coding sequence is TGTGCCAGCTCTTTAAGGGAGGGGATGAACACTGAAGCTTTCTTT. It yields the protein CASSLREGMNTEAFF.

The CDR3 sequence is CASSALKGPGELFF. CDR3 in DNA: TGTGCCAGCAGTGCTCTAAAGGGGCCCGGGGAGCTGTTTTTT. The chain carries TRBV2 and TRBJ2-2; D might be TRBD1 (5 bases). This CDR3 contains 14 residues. Deletions cut 4 bases from V and 6 bases from J, with 12 bases between. Germline loops: CDR1 SNHLY, CDR2 FYNNEI.

The J gene is TRBJ1-2, the V gene TRBV21-1. TRBV21-1 is a documented pseudogene. This CDR3 spans 12 amino acids. The CDR3 protein is CASSTLNYGYTF. The CDR3 region has the DNA TGTGCCAGCAGCACTCTTAACTATGGCTACACCTTC.

For the CDR3, the DNA is TGTGCCACCAGCAGATTGGGGGGCGAGACTGAAGCTTTCTTT. Its protein product is CATSRLGGETEAFF. This sequence joins TRBV15 and TRBJ1-1, with a weak D call TRBD1 (6 bases). Germline assignment: CDR1 LNHNV and CDR2 YYDKDF (reference sequence). Trimming took off 2 bases at V and 5 bases at J, with 12 bases between the two ends. CDR3 length: 14 amino acids.

The J gene is TRBJ1-2, the V gene TRBV7-2; D is ambiguous. The CDR3 has 14 residues. With 1 base removed from V and 4 bases from J, the gap between germline ends came to 10 bases. The germline V gene has CDR1 SGHTA and CDR2 FQGNSA. The CDR3 sequence: CASSLGFGGYGYTF. As DNA, the CDR3 is TGTGCCAGCAGCTTAGGTTTCGGAGGCTATGGCTACACCTTC.

The chain employs TRBV6-6 and TRBJ1-5, with TRBD1 as a possible D gene (5 bases). This CDR3 has 15 amino acids. Trimming took off 7 bases at V and 1 base at J, with 14 bases between the two ends. Germline values: CDR1 MNHNY, CDR2 SVGAGI (reference sequence). Written as DNA, the CDR3 is TGTGCCAGCACCCGGGGGGAGGGGAGCAATCAGCCCCAGCATTTT. Protein sequence: CASTRGEGSNQPQHF.

The rearrangement links TRBV5-6 to TRBJ2-1; D is perhaps TRBD1 or TRBD2 (6 bases each). This CDR3 region has 14 residues. V was trimmed by 1 base and J by 6 bases, leaving 11 bases between them. Germline V CDR1 and CDR2: SGHDT, YYEEEE. DNA of the CDR3: TGTGCCAGCAGCTTGCGGGGGCGCCCCAATGAGCAGTTCTTC. As protein: CASSLRGRPNEQFF. The whole variable domain, filled in from reference TRBV5-6 and TRBJ2-1, reads DAGVTQSPTHLIKTRGQQVTLRCSPKSGHDTVSWYQQALGQGPQFIFQYYEEEERQRGNFPDRFSGHQFPNYSSELNVNALLLGDSALYLCASSLRGRPNEQFFGPGTRLTVL.

J is TRBJ1-2 and V is TRBV7-8; 11 nucleotides line up with TRBD1. Germline CDR1 and CDR2: SGHVS and FQNEAQ. CDR3 size: 15 residues. V shed 5 bases, J shed 4 bases, and the junction held 6 bases outside the gene matches. For the CDR3, the DNA is TGTGCCAGCAGCCAGGGGACAGGGGGAAGCTATGGCTACACCTTC. Protein product: CASSQGTGGSYGYTF.

In nucleotides, the CDR3 is TGTGCCAGCCGAGGGACCGCGAACACTGAAGCTTTCTTT. Translation: CASRGTANTEAFF. This sequence joins TRBV28 and TRBJ1-1; D is perhaps TRBD1 (5 bases). This CDR3 has 13 amino acids. Trimming took 8 bases from V and 1 from J, leaving 11 bases between them. Germline-derived CDR1 and CDR2 are MDHEN and SYDVKM.

V is TRBV5-1 and J is TRBJ2-7; tentatively, D is TRBD2 (5 bases). In germline, CDR1 is SGHRS, CDR2 YFSETQ. V dropped 0 bases and J dropped 5 bases, with 15 bases sitting between them. The CDR3 consists of 15 residues. This CDR3 reads CASSLAYSEVHEQYF. The CDR3 nucleotides read TGCGCCAGCAGCTTGGCGTATAGCGAAGTCCACGAGCAGTACTTC.

V gene TRBV5-1 combines with J gene TRBJ2-1, with D maybe TRBD2 (5 bases). V lost 0 bases, J lost 0 bases, and 10 bases lay in between. The CDR3 sequence is 16 residues long. The germline V gene has CDR1 SGHRS and CDR2 YFSETQ. The CDR3 DNA is TGCGCCAGCAGCTTGGGAGGAGCGGACTCCTACAATGAGCAGTTCTTC. As protein: CASSLGGADSYNEQFF.

The rearrangement links TRBV27 to TRBJ1-4; D unclear. Germline V CDR1 and CDR2: MNHEY, SMNVEV (reference sequence). The V end lost 5 bases, the J end lost 6 bases, and 13 bases lay between the germline ends. The length of the CDR3 is 14 residues. The CDR3 here is CASSPGSFDEKLFF. DNA for the CDR3: TGTGCCAGCAGTCCCGGGAGCTTTGATGAAAAACTGTTTTTT.

The CDR3 DNA sequence: TGTGCCACCTCGCGGGGGAATCAGCCCCAGCATTTT. Encoded protein: CATSRGNQPQHF. The J gene is TRBJ1-5, the V gene TRBV15, with D possibly being TRBD1 (5 bases). The V and J ends lost 8 bases and 4 bases respectively, with 9 bases between them. The CDR3 consists of 12 residues. The germline V gene encodes CDR1 LNHNV and CDR2 YYDKDF (reference sequence).

This CDR3 reads CASSLAREQPQHF. Here the CDR3 DNA reads TGTGCCAGCAGCTTAGCGAGGGAACAGCCCCAGCATTTT. The rearrangement links TRBV7-2 to TRBJ1-5, with D hard to call. This CDR3 region has 13 residues. The V and J ends lost 0 bases and 7 bases respectively, with 7 bases between them. In germline, CDR1 is SGHTA, CDR2 FQGNSA. Full variable domain (rest looked up from reference TRBV7-2 and TRBJ1-5): GAGVSQSPSNKVTEKGKDVELRCDPISGHTALYWYRQSLGQGLEFLIYFQGNSAPDKSGLPSDRFSAERTGGSVSTLTIQRTQQEDSAVYLCASSLAREQPQHFGDGTRLSIL.

The chain couples TRBV28 to TRBJ2-7; TRBD2 matches 7 bases. The germline V gene has CDR1 MDHEN and CDR2 SYDVKM. The V gene end was trimmed by 2 bases and the J gene end by 5 bases; junction bases not matched to a gene: 12. The CDR3 extends over 16 amino acids. CDR3 DNA: TGTGCCAGCAGTTTAGTTGGTGGCGGGAGAAGGGACGAGCAGTACTTC. Translating gives CASSLVGGGRRDEQYF. Based on the CDR3 plus reference TRBV28 and TRBJ2-7, the full variable domain is DVKVTQSSRYLVKRTGEKVFLECVQDMDHENMFWYRQDPGLGLRLIYFSYDVKMKEKGDIPEGYSVSREKKERFSLILESASTNQTSMYLCASSLVGGGRRDEQYFGPGTRLTVT.

This clone has just one count. V usage is TRBV11-1 and J usage is TRBJ1-4; 8 bases are shared with TRBD1. J gave up 5 bases and V 4 bases, and 3 bases lay outside the gene matches. Germline CDR1 reads SGHAT; CDR2 reads FQDESV (reference sequence). This CDR3 region has 14 residues. CDR3 loop: CASSSRGLNEKLFF. The CDR3 coding sequence is TGTGCCAGCAGCTCCAGGGGGCTAAATGAAAAACTGTTTTTT.

The chain combines TRBV4-1 with TRBJ1-4; D is possibly TRBD1 (5 bases). Germline V CDR1 and CDR2: MGHRA, YSYEKL. The CDR3 totals 15 residues. V was cut by 1 base and J by 8 bases, with 14 bases left in between. The CDR3 loop is CASSQGGRVGEKLFF. CDR3 nucleotides: TGCGCCAGCAGCCAAGGTGGCAGGGTTGGGGAAAAACTGTTTTTT.